Presented here are 6 T cell receptor beta chains from one specimen sequenced in a study of beta chain features in type 1 diabetes. Study results and caveats: TCRB CDR3s were moderately but significantly shorter in Type 1 diabetes patients in all four CD4+ subsets.

What was sequenced were expressed TCRB transcripts, since all of the isolated RNA had been reverse transcribed. This table comes from immunoSEQ multiplex PCR, and its TCRdb copy is limited to in-frame clones, with some not included. The top ten hold over 0.95% of the sample, which has fewer than 400,000 clones, around 8.5% seen once. Their specific antigens are unknown. Material for sequencing was central memory CD4+ T cells from blood. The receptors derive from a man under 40 with type 1 diabetes.

The genes are TRBV10-3 and TRBJ1-5; 8 bases are shared with TRBD1. The CDR3 is made up of 15 amino acids. The J segment lost 4 bases and the V segment lost 7 bases, leaving 9 bases of the junction unmatched. Germline CDR1 ENHRY, CDR2 SYGVKD. The CDR3 is CAIKSQGAGNQPQHF. The CDR3 coding sequence is TGTGCCATCAAGTCGCAGGGGGCAGGGAATCAGCCCCAGCATTTT.

This clone occurred a few times. The chain links TRBV29-1 to TRBJ1-2; 8 positions match TRBD1. The J segment lost 2 bases and the V segment lost 0 bases, leaving 2 bases of the junction unmatched. The CDR3 sequence is 14 residues long. Germline lookup yields CDR1 SQVTM and CDR2 ANQGSEA. The CDR3 loop is CSVEEDRANYGYTF. In DNA form, the CDR3 reads TGCAGCGTTGAAGAGGACAGGGCAAACTATGGCTACACCTTC.

This chain uses TRBV28 with TRBJ2-4, with 7 bases that match TRBD2. After removal of 7 bases from V and 1 base from J, the junction contained 4 bases not matched to a gene. This CDR3 contains 14 residues. Germline V lookup: CDR1 MDHEN, CDR2 SYDVKM. CDR3 in DNA: TGTGCCAGCACCGCGGGGGAGGCCAAAAACATTCAGTACTTC. This sequence encodes CASTAGEAKNIQYF.

This clone has just a few counts. V gene TRBV2 combines with J gene TRBJ2-5; possibly TRBD2 for D (6 bases). From germline, CDR1 is SNHLY and CDR2 FYNNEI. V shed 8 bases and J shed 5 bases, with 15 bases lying between them. CDR3 size: 13 residues. CDR3: CASLRGGAETQYF. Here the CDR3 DNA reads TGTGCCAGCTTACGTGGAGGGGCGGAGACCCAGTACTTC.

This clone was detected only a few times. This chain joins TRBV18 and TRBJ2-5; D unresolved. V lost 2 bases and J 1 base, leaving 8 bases between the germline ends. The CDR3 loop spans 14 amino acids. Germline CDR1 and CDR2: KGHSH and LQKENI. This CDR3 reads CASSPSPSQETQYF. In nucleotides, the CDR3 is TGTGCCAGCTCACCAAGTCCGAGCCAAGAGACCCAGTACTTC.

This clone was recorded many times. The chain carries TRBV4-3 and TRBJ2-1; 7 bases are shared with TRBD2. Germline lookup yields CDR1 LGHNA and CDR2 YSLEER. Trimming cost V 0 bases and J 4 bases; bases outside gene matches: 6. There are 16 residues in the CDR3. Here the CDR3 DNA reads TGCGCCAGCAGCCAAGATGTCCCGGGGGGATACAATGAGCAGTTCTTC. Its protein is CASSQDVPGGYNEQFF.